There are a few counts of the clone carrying this T cell receptor (beta chain). The antigen remains unidentified. The sample belongs to a study of cytotoxic CD8 clonotypes in ibrutinib-treated CLL. Overall study: It was after a median about twelve months of treatment, range 6 to 36, that response samples were taken. Overall study results and limits: Public clonotypes, an uncommon group, contracted or remained stable on treatment. Ibrutinib response saw clonality rise, and progression saw it return toward baseline.

Repertoires were generated with immunoSEQ multiplex PCR, while TCRdb's copy carries only in-frame clones and drops some. The sample has around 330,000 clones, roughly 70% seen once; the top ten hold around 6.5%. The origin of this receptor is a human donor with chronic lymphocytic leukemia. The sequenced sample was PBMCs, obtained after 36 months of ibrutinib treatment.

The CDR3 bases are TGCGCCAGCAGAATGGTGATGAACACTGAAGCTTTCTTT. It encodes CASRMVMNTEAFF. This chain links TRBV4-1 with TRBJ1-1, with unresolved D. V was trimmed by 6 bases and J by 0 bases, leaving 8 bases between them. Germline-derived CDR1 and CDR2 are MGHRA and YSYEKL. The CDR3 extends over 13 amino acids.